This T cell receptor beta chain was sequenced for a study of T cell repertoires in cytomegalovirus infection. For the study at large: Public TCR beta signatures marked donors with CMV infection and the matching HLA.

Study results and limitations: Identification of carriers of CMV plus the relevant HLA was performed using cumulative public TCR beta family frequency. The ex vivo response was dominated by HLA-C-restricted CMV-specific TCR beta clonotypes.

Looked up from germline, CDR1 is SEHNR and CDR2 is FQNEAQ (reference sequence). Trimming took off 5 bases at V and 1 base at J, with 9 bases between the two ends. This CDR3 comprises 13 residues. On this clonotype itself: As yet, its antigen is unknown.

From the reads, TCRdb called clonotypes with MiXCR, one entry per CDR3 protein. The table shows 100,000 to 150,000 distinct CDR3 sequences, with 20% to 30% occurring only once. The rearrangement links TRBV7-9 to TRBJ2-7, with D unresolved. The sequenced material came from PBMCs, sequenced either directly or after in vitro stimulation (not recorded which). The receptor was derived from a human donor in good health (CMV status not recorded). Some clones in this sample may be carry-over from other donors' samples. The CDR3 loop reads CASSATDSYEQYF. The CDR3 DNA follows: TGTGCCAGCAGCGCGACCGATTCCTACGAGCAGTACTTC.